A single sample is the source of the 14 T cell receptor beta chains below, sequenced in a study of T cell responses to AZD1222 COVID-19 vaccine. Sequenced by immunoSEQ multiplex PCR; TCRdb stores in-frame clones only, minus some. The sample yields around 47,000 clones, roughly 78% seen once. The sequences come from peripheral blood, collected 28 days after the second dose of the MenACWY control vaccine. These receptors were taken from an adult who received the MenACWY meningococcal vaccine as a control.

The chain joins TRBV28 to TRBJ1-2; 10 nucleotides align to TRBD1. This CDR3 has 13 residues. The germline CDR1 and CDR2 sequences are MDHEN and SYDVKM. V lost 7 bases and J lost 9; bases outside the gene matches: 8. The CDR3 loop is CASTQGQGVSYTF. The CDR3 DNA reads TGTGCCAGCACACAAGGACAGGGGGTCAGCTACACCTTC.

V usage is TRBV6-5 and J usage is TRBJ2-4; 7 bases fit TRBD1. J was trimmed by 1 base and V by 7 bases; bases with no gene match: 4. This CDR3 is built from 14 residues. Germline V lookup: CDR1 MNHEY, CDR2 SVGAGI. CDR3 loop: CASILTGAKNIQYF. Written as DNA, the CDR3 is TGTGCCAGCATTTTGACAGGGGCCAAAAACATTCAGTACTTC.

V usage is TRBV3-1 (or the pseudogene TRBV3-2) and J usage is TRBJ1-6; D gene unclear. Between the trimmed V and J ends, which lost 4 bases and 6 bases, there was a span of 4 bases. Germline lookup yields CDR1 LGHDT and CDR2 YNNKEL (reference sequence). This CDR3 region has 12 residues. DNA of the CDR3: TGTGCCAGCAGCCCATTTAATTCACCCCTCCACTTT. This translates into CASSPFNSPLHF.

This rearrangement joins TRBV19 to TRBJ2-2, with TRBD2 matching over 9 bases. Trimming cost V 6 bases and J 4 bases; bases outside gene matches: 6. The CDR3 is 15 residues long. CDR1 is LNHDA, CDR2 SQIVND, per germline (reference sequence). The CDR3 DNA reads TGTGCCAGTAGGAAGGCTAGCGGGATCACCGGGGAGCTGTTTTTT. It translates to CASRKASGITGELFF.

This clone came up once. V gene TRBV5-4 combines with J gene TRBJ2-7; 8 bases match TRBD1. CDR3 length: 14 residues. Germline CDR1 SGHNT, CDR2 YYREEE (reference sequence). V was clipped by 0 bases and J by 3 bases; unmatched bases: 2. The CDR3 DNA is TGTGCCAGCAGCTTGGGACAGGGGAACTACGAGCAGTACTTC. Its protein is CASSLGQGNYEQYF. Drawing the rest from reference TRBV5-4 and TRBJ2-7, the complete variable domain is ETGVTQSPTHLIKTRGQQVTLRCSSQSGHNTVSWYQQALGQGPQFIFQYYREEENGRGNFPPRFSGLQFPNYSSELNVNALELDDSALYLCASSLGQGNYEQYFGPGTRLTVT.

This sequence joins TRBV6-4 and TRBJ2-3; 9 bases fit TRBD2. Germline trimming cut 4 bases from V and 3 bases from J; bases unmatched to any gene: 5. The CDR3 extends over 15 amino acids. CDR1 is MRHNA and CDR2 is SNTAGT in the germline V gene. The CDR3 here is CASSASTSGTDTQYF. In DNA, the CDR3 is TGTGCCAGCAGTGCTTCGACTAGCGGAACAGATACGCAGTATTTT.

The chain has TRBV28 and TRBJ1-4; possible D gene TRBD1, 5 bases. The germline V gene has CDR1 MDHEN and CDR2 SYDVKM. The germline V and J ends were trimmed by 3 bases and 8 bases, with 16 bases remaining between them. This CDR3 spans 15 amino acids. Here the CDR3 reads CASSFTGARAEKLFF. DNA of the CDR3: TGTGCCAGCAGTTTCACCGGGGCCCGTGCCGAAAAACTGTTTTTT. The full variable domain, in which reference TRBV28 and TRBJ1-4 provide the parts outside the CDR3, is DVKVTQSSRYLVKRTGEKVFLECVQDMDHENMFWYRQDPGLGLRLIYFSYDVKMKEKGDIPEGYSVSREKKERFSLILESASTNQTSMYLCASSFTGARAEKLFFGSGTQLSVL.

This chain uses TRBV24-1 with TRBJ1-5, with D maybe TRBD1 (6 bases). Per the germline V gene, CDR1 is KGHDR and CDR2 is SFDVKD. Trimming removed 3 bases at V and 0 bases at J, with 14 bases between. CDR3 length equals 17 residues. The CDR3 bases are TGTGCCACCAGTGATGGCCGGGACACCTCTAGCAATCAGCCCCAGCATTTT. This translates into CATSDGRDTSSNQPQHF.

The chain uses TRBV2 and TRBJ1-5; possibly TRBD1 for D (5 bases). The CDR3 loop spans 13 amino acids. V lost 4 bases and J 7 bases, leaving 11 bases between the germline ends. CDR1 and CDR2 (germline): SNHLY, FYNNEI. CDR3 coding DNA: TGTGCCAGCAGTGTCTTGGGGGGACAGCCCCAGCATTTT. Translated, it gives CASSVLGGQPQHF.

The chain is built from TRBV11-3 and TRBJ2-7; 10 bases match TRBD1. The germline CDR1 and CDR2 sequences are SGHNT and YENEEA. The CDR3 sequence is 13 residues long. Germline trimming cut 4 bases from V and 6 bases from J; bases unmatched to any gene: 3. CDR3 DNA: TGTGCCAGCAGCTGGACAGGGGGATTCGAGCAGTACGTC. This gives the protein CASSWTGGFEQYV.

The chain combines TRBV6-1 with TRBJ2-3, with D perhaps being TRBD1 or TRBD2 (5 bases each). Germline-derived CDR1 and CDR2 are MNHNS and SASEGT. The CDR3 sequence is 14 residues long. With 3 bases removed from V and 0 bases from J, the gap between germline ends came to 7 bases. The CDR3 DNA is TGTGCCAGCAGTGACCGGGACAGCACAGATACGCAGTATTTT. Its protein is CASSDRDSTDTQYF.

V is TRBV3-1 (or the pseudogene TRBV3-2) and J is TRBJ2-5, with D possibly being TRBD2 (7 bases). Trimming shortened V by 1 base and J by 13 bases, and 16 bases separated the two germline ends. CDR1 is LGHDT and CDR2 is YNNKEL in the germline V gene (reference sequence). The CDR3 length is 13 residues. The CDR3 sequence: CASSQAGGPWLYF. Written as DNA, the CDR3 is TGTGCCAGCAGCCAAGCCGGGGGGCCTTGGTTGTACTTC.

The V gene is TRBV7-8, the J gene TRBJ2-6; the D gene could be TRBD1 or TRBD2 (6 bases each). CDR1 and CDR2 from the germline V gene are SGHVS and FQNEAQ. The CDR3 totals 18 residues. V lost 7 bases and J lost 0, with 19 bases in between. CDR3 nucleotide sequence: TGTGCCAGCACCGCGAGGGGGGCCGCAATCTCTGGGGCCAACGTCCTGACTTTC. Residues: CASTARGAAISGANVLTF.

This chain joins TRBV7-9 and TRBJ2-5; tentative D call: TRBD2 (6 bases). This CDR3 contains 15 residues. CDR1 is SEHNR, CDR2 FQNEAQ, per germline (reference sequence). Trimming pared 5 bases from V and 9 bases from J, leaving 22 bases between. CDR3 DNA sequence: TGTGCCAGCAGCACAACCGGGACTTACACCATGGCCCAGTACTTC. This sequence encodes CASSTTGTYTMAQYF.